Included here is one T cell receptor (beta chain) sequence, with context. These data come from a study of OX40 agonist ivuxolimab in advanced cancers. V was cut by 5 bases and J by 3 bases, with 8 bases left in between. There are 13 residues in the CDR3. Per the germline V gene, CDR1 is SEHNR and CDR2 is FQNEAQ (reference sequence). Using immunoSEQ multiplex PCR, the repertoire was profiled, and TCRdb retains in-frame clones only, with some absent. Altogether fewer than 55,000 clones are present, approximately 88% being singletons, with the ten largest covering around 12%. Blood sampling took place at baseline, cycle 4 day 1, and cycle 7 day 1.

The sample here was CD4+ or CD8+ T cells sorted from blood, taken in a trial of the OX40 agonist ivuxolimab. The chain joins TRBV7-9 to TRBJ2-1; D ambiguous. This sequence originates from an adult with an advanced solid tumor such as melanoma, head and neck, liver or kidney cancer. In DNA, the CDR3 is TGTGCCAGCAGCGGCTGGAACTACAATGAGCAGTTCTTC. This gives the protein CASSGWNYNEQFF.